Presented here are 23 T cell receptor beta chains from one specimen sequenced in a study of siplizumab effects on memory and regulatory T cells. The data were produced by immunoSEQ multiplex PCR, yet TCRdb's version contains in-frame clones alone and is incomplete. Found here are thousands of clones, approximately 70% of them singletons; the top ten hold 48%. The sample consisted of effector memory CD8+ T cells sorted from blood. The subset denotes: unstimulated CD8+ effector memory T cells. These receptors all come from a human donor in good health.

This clone was observed a few times. The chain couples TRBV14 to TRBJ2-1, with D perhaps matching TRBD2 (6 bases). The CDR3 contains 13 residues. Looked up from germline, CDR1 is SGHDN and CDR2 is FVKESK. The V end lost 1 base, the J end lost 10 bases, and 11 bases lay between the germline ends. As DNA, the CDR3 is TGTGCCAGCAGCCAAGGACCTAGCGCCGAGCAGTTCTTC. It translates to CASSQGPSAEQFF.

The rearrangement links TRBV18 to TRBJ2-3; D remains unclear. The CDR3 contains 16 residues. V lost 1 base, J lost 0 bases, and 11 bases lay in between. Germline-derived CDR1 and CDR2 are KGHSH and LQKENI. CDR3 in amino acids: CASSPQAKSSTDTQYF. DNA for the CDR3: TGTGCCAGCTCACCACAGGCCAAATCCAGCACAGATACGCAGTATTTT.

This clone ranks as medium-sized (0.01 to 0.1%). This CDR3 reads CASNFLSSGEAFF. The CDR3 DNA follows: TGTGCCAGCAACTTCCTTAGTTCCGGCGAAGCTTTCTTT. The J gene is TRBJ1-1, the V gene TRBV6-5; no clear D gene. This CDR3 contains 13 residues. Trimming shortened V by 7 bases and J by 8 bases, and 17 bases separated the two germline ends. Per the germline V gene, CDR1 is MNHEY and CDR2 is SVGAGI.

Notes on this clone: No DNA is shown, since the ends of the CDR3 on it are uncertain; the CDR3 is the one TCRdb lists. This chain joins TRBV7-3 and TRBJ2-4; TRBD1 is taken as the D call from the table, unchecked against the DNA. With termini counted, the CDR3 has 15 amino acids. From germline, CDR1 is SGHTA and CDR2 FQGTGA. CDR3 sequence reads: CASSFGPGQGDIQYF.

The V and J genes are TRBV2 and TRBJ2-5; a possible D gene is TRBD2 (5 bases). Matching the DNA end better, TRBJ2-7 makes the J call doubtful. CDR1 is SNHLY, CDR2 FYNNEI, per germline. The CDR3 is 13 amino acids. CDR3 sequence (DNA): TGTGCCAGCAGGGGAGTCCGATCCTACGAGCAGTACTTC. It translates to CASRGVRSYEQYF.

The chain carries TRBV6-6 and TRBJ2-7, with no clear D. This CDR3 spans 11 amino acids. The V end was cut by 6 bases, the J end by 3 bases, with 6 bases between. Germline V gene sequence: CDR1 MNHNY, CDR2 SVGAGI (reference sequence). The chain's CDR3 is CASRLNYEQYF. CDR3 DNA sequence: TGTGCCAGCAGACTCAACTACGAGCAGTACTTC.

The chain employs TRBV11-1 and TRBJ2-5; D might be TRBD2 (5 bases). The germline V gene encodes CDR1 SGHAT and CDR2 FQDESV (reference sequence). This CDR3 comprises 13 residues. V was cut by 5 bases and J by 3 bases, with 10 bases left in between. The chain's CDR3 is CASSPDYEETQYF. CDR3 in DNA: TGTGCCAGCAGCCCAGACTATGAAGAGACCCAGTACTTC. Together with reference TRBV11-1 and TRBJ2-5, the CDR3 gives the full variable domain: EAEVAQSPRYKITEKSQAVAFWCDPISGHATLYWYRQILGQGPELLVQFQDESVVDDSQLPKDRFSAERLKGVDSTLKIQPAELGDSAMYLCASSPDYEETQYFGPGTRLLVL.

This clone has a handful of counts. The chain recombines TRBV6-4 with TRBJ2-1, with 10 positions matching TRBD2. The germline V gene has CDR1 MRHNA and CDR2 SNTAGT. Trimming cost V 10 bases and J 5 bases; bases outside gene matches: 5. The CDR3 sequence is 13 residues long. The CDR3 region is CATGTSDHNEQFF. The CDR3 bases are TGTGCCACCGGGACTAGCGACCACAATGAGCAGTTCTTC.

This chain uses TRBV6-5 with TRBJ2-7; 8 bases fit TRBD2. CDR1 MNHEY and CDR2 SVGAGI come from the germline V gene. This CDR3 has 13 residues. J was trimmed by 0 bases and V by 5 bases; bases with no gene match: 0. The chain's CDR3 is CASSGTSSYEQYF. The CDR3 nucleotides read TGTGCCAGCAGTGGGACTAGCTCCTACGAGCAGTACTTC.

There are a few counts of this clone. The chain couples TRBV27 to TRBJ2-5; TRBD2 matches 7 bases. The CDR3 length is 17 residues. The V gene's germline CDR1 is MNHEY and CDR2 SMNVEV (reference sequence). The V and J ends lost 1 base and 1 base, in that order; junction bases with no gene match: 9. The CDR3 nucleotides are TGTGCCAGCAGTTTATACCCCGGACTAGATGGCCAAGAGACCCAGTACTTC. This encodes CASSLYPGLDGQETQYF.

The V call is TRBV6-5, the J call TRBJ2-1; D gene ambiguous. The CDR3 runs to 14 residues. Germline V gene lookup returns CDR1 MNHEY and CDR2 SVGAGI. V was pared by 8 bases and J by 6 bases, with 17 bases between. The CDR3 here is CASSDPSLANEQFF. The CDR3 nucleotides are TGTGCCAGCTCAGATCCATCTTTAGCCAATGAGCAGTTCTTC.

The CDR3 sequence is CASSLAGGTAREAFF. The CDR3 DNA sequence: TGTGCCAGCAGCTTAGCGGGAGGGACAGCCAGAGAAGCTTTCTTT. The rearrangement links TRBV7-1 to TRBJ1-1; 7 bases fit TRBD1. TRBV7-1 carries the ORF label, with uncertain function. J gave up 8 bases and V 4 bases, and 13 bases lay outside the gene matches. This CDR3 is 15 amino acids long.

The genes are TRBV4-1 and TRBJ1-2, with D tentatively TRBD1 (6 bases). CDR1 is MGHRA, CDR2 YSYEKL, per germline. The CDR3 has 15 amino acids. V was trimmed by 8 bases and J by 4 bases, leaving 20 bases between them. CDR3 DNA: TGCGCCAGCGCGTTATTGGGGGGCGCCGGCTATGGCTACACCTTC. Protein product: CASALLGGAGYGYTF.

As concerns this clone: The same CDR3 is also encoded by other DNA sequences in this sample. The chain has TRBV6-1 and TRBJ2-7; 10 bases are shared with TRBD2. CDR3 length equals 15 residues. Germline assignment: CDR1 MNHNS and CDR2 SASEGT. Unmatched junction bases numbered 7, after V lost 3 bases and J lost 5 bases. The CDR3 DNA reads TGTGCCAGCAGTGACCGAGCGGGGGGGCCACACGAGCAGTACTTC. Translation gives CASSDRAGGPHEQYF.

Judged by abundance, this clone is large (0.1 to 1%). This chain uses TRBV2 with TRBJ2-7; 11 nucleotides line up with TRBD2. This CDR3 has 16 residues. Germline V gene data show CDR1 as SNHLY and CDR2 as FYNNEI. Trimming removed 1 base from V and 2 bases from J; junction bases left unmatched: 4. The CDR3, as DNA: TGTGCCAGCAGTGAAGGGACTAGCGGGTTTACCTACGAGCAGTACTTC. Residues: CASSEGTSGFTYEQYF.

V gene TRBV4-3 combines with J gene TRBJ2-1, with 11 nucleotides matching TRBD2. The germline V gene encodes CDR1 LGHNA and CDR2 YSLEER. V dropped 0 bases and J dropped 0; count of bases not matched to a gene: 7. The CDR3 spans 19 residues. The CDR3 sequence is CASSQEASGRSSSYNEQFF. The CDR3 DNA reads as TGCGCCAGCAGCCAAGAAGCTAGCGGGAGGTCTAGCTCCTACAATGAGCAGTTCTTC.

The chain joins TRBV30 to TRBJ2-2; tentative D call: TRBD1 (5 bases). The germline CDR1 and CDR2 sequences are GTSNPN and SVGIG (reference sequence). This CDR3 contains 13 residues. V was clipped by 0 bases and J by 3 bases, with 5 bases between them. The CDR3 reads CAWSVGDTGELFF. The CDR3 region has the DNA TGTGCCTGGAGTGTAGGGGACACCGGGGAGCTGTTTTTT.

This clone was recorded once. The rearrangement links TRBV6-5 to TRBJ1-2; D remains ambiguous. V gave up 5 bases and J gave up 2 bases, with 9 bases separating them. There are 13 residues in the CDR3. Germline-derived CDR1 and CDR2 are MNHEY and SVGAGI. As DNA, the CDR3 is TGTGCCAGCAGTGAAGCGGACAACTATGGCTACACCTTC. Its translation: CASSEADNYGYTF.

The chain couples TRBV7-9 to TRBJ2-3; 11 nucleotides line up with TRBD2. V dropped 4 bases and J dropped 3; count of bases not matched to a gene: 6. This CDR3 contains 16 residues. Germline CDR1 reads SEHNR; CDR2 reads FQNEAQ (reference sequence). The CDR3 here is CASSSSLAGGTDTQYF. The DNA of the CDR3 is TGTGCCAGCAGCTCCTCCCTAGCGGGAGGTACAGATACGCAGTATTTT.

The chain couples TRBV5-5 to TRBJ2-7; D is unclear. This CDR3 has 13 residues. V lost 1 base and J 3 bases, leaving 8 bases between the germline ends. Germline V gene data show CDR1 as SGHKS and CDR2 as YYEKEE (reference sequence). In DNA form, the CDR3 reads TGTGCCAGCAGCTTGTACGACCGCTACGAGCAGTACTTC. This sequence encodes CASSLYDRYEQYF.

V gene TRBV4-1 combines with J gene TRBJ2-7; 9 bases agree with TRBD1. V shed 3 bases and J 3 bases; nucleotides not matched to a gene: 6. Germline CDR1 reads MGHRA; CDR2 reads YSYEKL. There are 15 residues in the CDR3. CDR3 in amino acids: CASSHLQGANYEQYF. The DNA for the CDR3 is TGCGCCAGCAGCCACCTACAGGGGGCGAACTACGAGCAGTACTTC.

The rearrangement uses TRBV5-5 and TRBJ1-1, with D perhaps matching TRBD1 (6 bases). This CDR3 is built from 12 residues. The germline V gene encodes CDR1 SGHKS and CDR2 YYEKEE (reference sequence). Trimming shortened V by 3 bases and J by 7 bases, and 10 bases separated the two germline ends. CDR3 sequence reads: CASSYTGNEAFF. The CDR3 DNA sequence: TGTGCCAGCAGCTACACAGGGAATGAAGCTTTCTTT.

The chain combines TRBV7-8 with TRBJ2-7; 7 bases align to TRBD2. Germline assignment: CDR1 SGHVS and CDR2 FQNEAQ. Trimming removed 6 bases from V and 6 bases from J; junction bases left unmatched: 11. The CDR3 is 14 residues long. CDR3 loop: CASRPLGTTGEQYF. Written as DNA, the CDR3 is TGTGCCAGCAGGCCTCTGGGGACTACGGGCGAGCAGTACTTC.